Below are 23 T cell receptor beta chains sequenced from a single sample in a study of human T cells and chemical hapten exposure. As to time point: patch test 1, 2 weeks after DPC sensitization. Specified treatment: therapeutic diphenylcyclopropenone sensitization with weekly scalp DPC. TCRdb independently ran MiXCR on the RACE reads; one entry per CDR3 protein. The table shows tens of thousands of distinct CDR3 sequences, with about 11% occurring only once. The sample was whole blood, taken in connection with sensitization to the hapten diphenylcyclopropenone (DPC). The source is a woman aged 55 to 70 with alopecia areata. Some clones in this sample may be carry-over from other donors' samples.

The rearrangement links TRBV6-5 to TRBJ2-7; 9 bases map to TRBD1. There are 16 residues in the CDR3. The germline CDR1 and CDR2 sequences are MNHEY and SVGAGI. V was pared by 1 base and J by 4 bases, with 8 bases of the junction left unmatched. Here the CDR3 DNA reads TGTGCCAGCAGTTACTATAAGGACAGGGGTTTTTACGAGCAGTACTTC. This encodes CASSYYKDRGFYEQYF.

This clonotype was seen only once. The DNA for the CDR3 is TGCAGTGCCTGGGACAGTAACTATGGCTACACCTTC. Translating gives CSAWDSNYGYTF. The chain uses TRBV20-1 and TRBJ1-2, with 7 bases identical to TRBD1. The V gene end was trimmed by 6 bases and the J gene end by 1 base; junction bases not matched to a gene: 2. Germline V gene sequence: CDR1 DFQATT, CDR2 SNEGSKA (reference sequence). This CDR3 comprises 12 residues.

The genes are TRBV10-2 and TRBJ2-1; 8 bases map to TRBD2. There are 17 residues in the CDR3. V lost 6 bases and J lost 5; bases outside the gene matches: 15. Germline V CDR1 and CDR2: WSHSY, SAAADI. The CDR3 DNA is TGCGCCAGCAGGGGGACTAGTCGACCGTTCCCCAACAATGAGCAGTTCTTC. Protein sequence: CASRGTSRPFPNNEQFF.

This clonotype has a handful of counts. The chain has TRBV20-1 and TRBJ1-5; weak D call: TRBD1 (6 bases). This CDR3 spans 15 amino acids. The germline V gene has CDR1 DFQATT and CDR2 SNEGSKA (reference sequence). V lost 1 base and J lost 3, with 13 bases in between. The CDR3 DNA sequence: TGCAGTGCTAGAGCAGGAGGGGGGAACAATCAGCCCCAGCATTTT. Translating gives CSARAGGGNNQPQHF.

This clonotype has at least ten counts. This chain links TRBV7-9 with TRBJ2-3, with 9 bases fitting TRBD2. The CDR3 extends over 17 amino acids. V was pared by 0 bases and J by 4 bases, with 8 bases of the junction left unmatched. The V gene's germline CDR1 is SEHNR and CDR2 FQNEAQ (reference sequence). The CDR3 spells CASSLAPGGGAADTQYF. The DNA for the CDR3 is TGTGCCAGCAGCTTAGCTCCGGGCGGGGGGGCTGCAGATACGCAGTATTTT.

This clonotype was seen a few times. V usage is TRBV7-6 and J usage is TRBJ2-1; the D gene could be TRBD1 or TRBD2 (5 bases each). CDR3 size: 16 residues. The V end lost 6 bases, the J end lost 2 bases, and 17 bases lay between the germline ends. The germline V gene encodes CDR1 SGHVS and CDR2 FNYEAQ. The CDR3 sequence is CASSRDGTPTYNEQFF. CDR3 coding DNA: TGTGCCAGCAGTCGAGACGGGACCCCCACCTACAATGAGCAGTTCTTC.

This clonotype was recorded a few times. V and J are TRBV2 and TRBJ1-2, with D unresolved. The CDR3 sequence is 12 residues long. Looked up from germline, CDR1 is SNHLY and CDR2 is FYNNEI. Trimming shortened V by 5 bases and J by 4 bases, and 8 bases separated the two germline ends. CDR3 sequence reads: CASSREPYGYTF. For the CDR3, the DNA is TGTGCCAGCAGTCGGGAGCCCTATGGCTACACCTTC. Based on the CDR3 plus reference TRBV2 and TRBJ1-2, the full variable domain is EPEVTQTPSHQVTQMGQEVILRCVPISNHLYFYWYRQILGQKVEFLVSFYNNEISEKSEIFDDQFSVERPDGSNFTLKIRSTKLEDSAMYFCASSREPYGYTFGSGTRLTVV.

At least ten counts were recorded for this clonotype. This sequence joins TRBV29-1 and TRBJ1-1, with D possibly TRBD1 on 6 matching bases. This CDR3 is 11 amino acids long. The V gene's germline CDR1 is SQVTM and CDR2 ANQGSEA. Trimming left V 6 bases short and J 7 bases short, with 12 bases between. The DNA for the CDR3 is TGCAGCGTCCCAAGGGGGGTTGAAGCTTTCTTT. As protein: CSVPRGVEAFF.

The gene calls are TRBV7-6 and TRBJ1-5; D not certain. With 1 base removed from V and 6 bases from J, the gap between germline ends came to 7 bases. The V gene's germline CDR1 is SGHVS and CDR2 FNYEAQ. The CDR3 runs 13 residues. CDR3: CASSLEKGQPQHF. CDR3 bases: TGTGCCAGCAGCTTAGAGAAGGGTCAGCCCCAGCATTTT.

This clonotype showed up just a few times. The chain couples TRBV6-1 to TRBJ1-5; D is perhaps TRBD1 (6 bases). Per germline, CDR1 MNHNS and CDR2 SASEGT. This CDR3 is built from 15 residues. Trimming shortened V by 4 bases and J by 5 bases, and 15 bases separated the two germline ends. The CDR3 DNA follows: TGTGCCAGCAGTGGGACAGACCTATCTGATCAGCCCCAGCATTTT. Protein product: CASSGTDLSDQPQHF.

The gene calls are TRBV19 and TRBJ1-2; D not certain. Trimming pared 8 bases from V and 4 bases from J, leaving 14 bases between. This CDR3 contains 13 residues. Per the germline V gene, CDR1 is LNHDA and CDR2 is SQIVND (reference sequence). The CDR3 DNA reads as TGTGCCAGTCGGACGGTGGCGGGCTATGGCTACACCTTC. This codes for CASRTVAGYGYTF.

This clonotype was detected a few times. The chain has TRBV9 and TRBJ1-6; tentatively, D is TRBD1 (5 bases). The length of the CDR3 is 15 residues. With 1 base removed from V and 9 bases from J, the gap between germline ends came to 14 bases. Germline V gene data show CDR1 as SGDLS and CDR2 as YYNGEE. Here the CDR3 DNA reads TGTGCCAGCAGCGTAAGTGAGGGGTTCGGTTCACCCCTCCACTTT. Its translation is CASSVSEGFGSPLHF.

Ten or more counts support this clonotype. The V and J genes are TRBV7-6 and TRBJ2-5; D remains unclear. Trimming took 5 bases from V and 5 from J, leaving 12 bases between them. CDR1 and CDR2 (germline): SGHVS, FNYEAQ. The CDR3 contains 13 residues. This CDR3 reads CASSLNSGETQYF. DNA of the CDR3: TGTGCCAGCAGCCTTAATTCCGGGGAGACCCAGTACTTC.

This clonotype was seen a handful of times. The chain employs TRBV7-2 and TRBJ2-7; TRBD2 matches at 8 bases. The germline gives CDR1 SGHTA, CDR2 FQGNSA. V gave up 5 bases and J gave up 5 bases; unmatched junction bases: 5. This CDR3 comprises 13 residues. The CDR3 region is CASSPGGAHEQYF. The CDR3, as DNA: TGTGCCAGCAGCCCCGGGGGGGCCCACGAGCAGTACTTC.

Ten or more counts support this clonotype. V and J are TRBV5-8 and TRBJ2-3; 7 nucleotides match TRBD1. V gave up 4 bases and J gave up 4 bases; unmatched junction bases: 6. CDR1 and CDR2 (germline): SGHTS, YDEGEE. There are 14 residues in the CDR3. The CDR3 sequence is CASSRGQAPDTQYF. The CDR3 coding sequence is TGTGCCAGCAGCCGCGGACAGGCCCCAGATACGCAGTATTTT.

The J gene is TRBJ2-3, the V gene TRBV28; 9 bases are a match to TRBD2. Germline assignment: CDR1 MDHEN and CDR2 SYDVKM. The CDR3 spans 12 residues. The CDR3 here is CACGGAADTQYF. In nucleotides, the CDR3 is TGTGCGTGCGGGGGGGCCGCAGATACGCAGTATTTT.

This clonotype was seen a few times. The V call is TRBV15, the J call TRBJ2-5; TRBD2 aligns across 15 bases. The CDR3 totals 19 residues. Germline loops: CDR1 LNHNV, CDR2 YYDKDF (reference sequence). V trimming: 0 bases; J trimming: 4 bases; junction bases outside the gene matches: 9. CDR3 DNA sequence: TGTGCCACCAGCAGAGACACCGGGACTAGCGGGGGGACGATAGAGACCCAGTACTTC. This sequence encodes CATSRDTGTSGGTIETQYF.

This clonotype has a handful of counts. The chain has TRBV7-3 and TRBJ2-5, with 15 nucleotides matching TRBD2. V lost 5 bases to trimming and J lost 4 bases; unmatched junction nucleotides: 5. This CDR3 region has 16 residues. CDR1 and CDR2 from the germline V gene are SGHTA and FQGTGA. The CDR3 spells CASSPTGLAGGETQYF. The CDR3 DNA reads as TGTGCCAGCAGCCCGACGGGACTAGCGGGAGGAGAGACCCAGTACTTC. The variable domain in full, with the rest retrieved from reference TRBV7-3 and TRBJ2-5, is GAGVSQTPSNKVTEKGKYVELRCDPISGHTALYWYRQSLGQGPEFLIYFQGTGAADDSGLPNDRFFAVRPEGSVSTLKIQRTERGDSAVYLCASSPTGLAGGETQYFGPGTRLLVL.

This clonotype appeared many times. V is TRBV27 and J is TRBJ1-5; possible D gene TRBD1, 5 bases. This CDR3 has 16 residues. Germline loops: CDR1 MNHEY, CDR2 SMNVEV (reference sequence). V lost 6 bases, J lost 0 bases, and 15 bases lay in between. CDR3 sequence (DNA): TGTGCCAGCAGGGGAGGAGGGGCCGTTAGCAATCAGCCCCAGCATTTT. Its translation: CASRGGGAVSNQPQHF.

This clonotype was detected ten times or more. The chain has TRBV12-3 or TRBV12-4 and TRBJ1-2, with D unclear. The ends were cut back, 5 bases at V and 5 bases at J, with 9 bases in the middle. This CDR3 contains 12 residues. CDR3 residues: CASSPTTYGYTF. The CDR3 bases are TGTGCCAGCAGTCCGACTACTTATGGCTACACCTTC.

The chain has TRBV7-9 and TRBJ1-2; D perhaps matches TRBD1 (5 bases). Germline V gives CDR1 SEHNR, CDR2 FQNEAQ (reference sequence). This CDR3 region has 14 residues. The ends were cut back, 5 bases at V and 4 bases at J, with 14 bases in the middle. The CDR3 nucleotides read TGTGCCAGCAGCGTGATAGTCCAGGGCTATGGCTACACCTTC. This translates into CASSVIVQGYGYTF. Full variable domain (rest looked up from reference TRBV7-9 and TRBJ1-2): DTGVSQNPRHKITKRGQNVTFRCDPISEHNRLYWYRQTLGQGPEFLTYFQNEAQLEKSRLLSDRFSAERPKGSFSTLEIQRTEQGDSAMYLCASSVIVQGYGYTFGSGTRLTVV.

This clonotype was counted many times. This chain connects TRBV12-3 or TRBV12-4 to TRBJ1-4; the D gene is possibly TRBD1 (5 bases). This CDR3 is built from 15 residues. The germline V and J ends were trimmed by 6 bases and 0 bases, with 11 bases remaining between them. The CDR3 sequence is CASSPGGPTNEKLFF. The CDR3 nucleotides are TGTGCCAGCAGCCCGGGGGGACCAACTAATGAAAAACTGTTTTTT.

The chain uses TRBV3-1 and TRBJ1-3; D possibly corresponds to TRBD1 (5 bases). Germline CDR1 reads LGHDT; CDR2 reads YNNKEL (reference sequence). V was shortened by 3 bases and J by 3 bases, with 12 bases between the two germline ends. The CDR3 covers 15 residues. CDR3 region: CASSHRQSLGNTIYF. The CDR3 region has the DNA TGTGCCAGCAGCCATCGACAGTCCCTTGGAAACACCATATATTTT.